This T cell receptor (beta chain) was recorded in a study of cytomegalovirus exposure and HLA in healthy donors. Study results and caveats: TCR beta chains associated with HLA were, in a later analysis, more clonally expanded than equally common others.

Nominal health characterized the donors when sampled, though unrecorded immune exposures were likely. Remarks on this clone: What it binds is unknown.

In the PCR, 60 Vbeta and 13 Jbeta primers were used. Generated by immunoSEQ multiplex PCR, the TCRdb table keeps only in-frame clones and is missing some. The sample consists of some 67,000 clones, 75% to 90% of them appearing once. CDR3 length equals 15 residues. Germline V gives CDR1 SGHNT, CDR2 YENEEA. With 1 base clipped from V and 7 bases from J, the junction kept 4 bases outside the gene matches. This chain joins TRBV11-3 and TRBJ2-1; 10 bases are shared with TRBD2. The sequenced sample consisted of PBMCs. The sequence was obtained from a woman in her 30s in good health and CMV-seropositive. CDR3 residues: CASSLGTSGFNEQFF. CDR3 nucleotides: TGTGCCAGCAGCTTAGGGACTAGCGGTTTTAATGAGCAGTTCTTC. The full variable domain, with the rest looked up from reference TRBV11-3 and TRBJ2-1, is EAGVVQSPRYKIIEKKQPVAFWCNPISGHNTLYWYLQNLGQGPELLIRYENEEAVDDSQLPKDRFSAERLKGVDSTLKIQPAELGDSAVYLCASSLGTSGFNEQFFGPGTRLTVL.